Described below is a single T cell receptor beta chain sequence and its context. V lost 4 bases and J 0 bases, leaving 5 bases between the germline ends. The CDR3 runs 13 residues. Germline V gives CDR1 SGHRS, CDR2 YFSETQ. Sequencing used immunoSEQ multiplex PCR; TCRdb keeps in-frame clones, though not all of them. The table has about 53,000 clones, 84% seen once. These data are taken from a study of T cell responses to AZD1222 COVID-19 vaccine. The material was peripheral blood, obtained on day 0 of AZD1222 vaccination. The chain has TRBV5-1 and TRBJ1-5, with D hard to call. The TCR comes from an adult in good health. Here the CDR3 DNA reads TGCGCCAGCAGCGAGGGTAGCAATCAGCCCCAGCATTTT. Amino acids: CASSEGSNQPQHF.